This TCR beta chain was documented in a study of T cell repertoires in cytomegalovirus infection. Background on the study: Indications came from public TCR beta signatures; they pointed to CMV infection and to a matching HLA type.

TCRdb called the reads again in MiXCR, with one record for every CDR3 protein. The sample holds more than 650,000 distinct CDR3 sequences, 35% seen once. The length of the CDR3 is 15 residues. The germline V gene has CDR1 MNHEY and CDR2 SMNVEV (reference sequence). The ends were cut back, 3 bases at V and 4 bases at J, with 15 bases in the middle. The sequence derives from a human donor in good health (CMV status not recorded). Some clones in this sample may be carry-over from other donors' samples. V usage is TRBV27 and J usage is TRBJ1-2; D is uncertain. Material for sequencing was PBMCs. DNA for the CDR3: TGTGCCAGCAGTTTCGTCGGCGGGAACCCCTATGGCTACACCTTC. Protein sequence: CASSFVGGNPYGYTF.